The 31 T cell receptor beta chains below all came from one sample that was sequenced in a study of blood T cell repertoires in COVID-19. TCRdb's copy holds only in-frame clones and misses some; the assay was immunoSEQ multiplex PCR. The sample includes about 190,000 clones, 88% of them seen just once. Material for sequencing was peripheral blood. The receptors stem from a man between 18 and 29 years old with active or convalescent COVID-19.

Written as DNA, the CDR3 is TGTGCCAGCAGCTTATACAGTTGGGACACTGAAGCTTTCTTT. It yields the protein CASSLYSWDTEAFF. The genes are TRBV7-8 and TRBJ1-1; no reliable D call. Trimming pared 2 bases from V and 3 bases from J, leaving 10 bases between. This CDR3 contains 14 residues. The V gene's germline CDR1 is SGHVS and CDR2 FQNEAQ.

This chain connects TRBV27 to TRBJ2-6; D is unclear. V lost 5 bases and J 4 bases, leaving 6 bases between the germline ends. The CDR3 is made up of 13 amino acids. CDR1 and CDR2 from the germline V gene are MNHEY and SMNVEV (reference sequence). The CDR3: CASSPPGANVLTF. The CDR3 DNA sequence: TGTGCCAGCAGTCCCCCGGGGGCCAACGTCCTGACTTTC.

The chain carries TRBV6-6 and TRBJ1-5, with 10 bases matching TRBD1. The CDR3 is 15 residues long. CDR1 and CDR2 (germline): MNHNY, SVGAGI (reference sequence). Trimming took 4 bases from V and 3 from J; bases not matched to a gene: 3. The CDR3 protein is CASSFDRGHNQPQHF. In DNA, the CDR3 is TGTGCCAGCAGTTTCGACAGGGGGCACAATCAGCCCCAGCATTTT.

The chain recombines TRBV30 with TRBJ2-3; 11 bases line up with TRBD2. The CDR3 length is 17 residues. V was pared by 2 bases and J by 7 bases, with 14 bases of the junction left unmatched. Germline CDR1 reads GTSNPN; CDR2 reads SVGIG (reference sequence). This CDR3 is CAWSTPPIAGGPHTQYF. Written as DNA, the CDR3 is TGTGCCTGGAGTACCCCCCCCATAGCGGGGGGGCCGCATACGCAGTATTTT. The full variable domain, with the rest looked up from reference TRBV30 and TRBJ2-3, is SQTIHQWPATLVQPVGSPLSLECTVEGTSNPNLYWYRQAAGRGLQLLFYSVGIGQISSEVPQNLSASRPQDRQFILSSKKLLLSDSGFYLCAWSTPPIAGGPHTQYFGPGTRLTVL.

A single count supports this clone. The CDR3 is CAWIIGGQGTEAFF. In DNA, the CDR3 is TGTGCCTGGATCATCGGGGGGCAAGGCACTGAAGCTTTCTTT. This sequence joins TRBV30 and TRBJ1-1; D is possibly TRBD1 (6 bases). Between the trimmed V and J ends, which lost 4 bases and 4 bases, there was a span of 16 bases. This CDR3 contains 14 residues. Germline CDR1 is GTSNPN and CDR2 is SVGIG (reference sequence).

The sample holds one count of this clone. The chain carries TRBV29-1 and TRBJ2-1; the match to TRBD2 covers 10 bases. The trim removed 6 bases at V and 5 bases at J, leaving 4 bases unmatched. This CDR3 spans 13 amino acids. Germline loops: CDR1 SQVTM, CDR2 ANQGSEA. CDR3 in amino acids: CSVTLAGDNEQFF. CDR3 DNA: TGCAGCGTCACTCTAGCGGGGGACAATGAGCAGTTCTTC.

The CDR3 is CATSRDLARTGFYEQYF. The CDR3 DNA reads as TGTGCCACCAGCAGAGATCTCGCTCGGACAGGGTTTTACGAGCAGTACTTC. This sequence joins TRBV15 and TRBJ2-7, with 8 bases matching TRBD1. Trimming at V came to 0 bases and at J to 4 bases, leaving 11 bases not matched to a gene. Germline lookup yields CDR1 LNHNV and CDR2 YYDKDF (reference sequence). The CDR3 has 17 residues.

V usage is TRBV6-6 and J usage is TRBJ1-1, with 7 bases identical to TRBD1. With V trimmed by 8 bases and J by 3 bases, 3 bases remained unmatched. Germline CDR1 and CDR2: MNHNY and SVGAGI (reference sequence). The CDR3 covers 12 residues. CDR3 in DNA: TGTGCCAGCGGCAGGGGGTACACTGAAGCTTTCTTT. The encoded protein is CASGRGYTEAFF.

The gene calls are TRBV15 and TRBJ1-5, with a weak D call TRBD1 (5 bases). Trimming cost V 6 bases and J 5 bases, with 14 bases left between them. This CDR3 is built from 14 residues. Germline CDR1 LNHNV, CDR2 YYDKDF (reference sequence). The CDR3 coding sequence is TGTGCCACCAGTTTGGGGCTTGAGGATCAGCCCCAGCATTTT. It encodes CATSLGLEDQPQHF.

There are a few counts of this clone. This chain joins TRBV5-1 and TRBJ1-1; D not resolved. V lost 0 bases and J lost 1, with 7 bases in between. Germline V gene sequence: CDR1 SGHRS, CDR2 YFSETQ. CDR3 length: 14 amino acids. CDR3 nucleotide sequence: TGCGCCAGCAGCTTGGCCGAGGGGAACACTGAAGCTTTCTTT. The encoded protein is CASSLAEGNTEAFF.

V and J are TRBV7-6 and TRBJ2-5; TRBD1 matches at 9 bases. The CDR3 length is 15 residues. V trimming: 3 bases; J trimming: 1 base; junction bases outside the gene matches: 3. Germline V gene lookup returns CDR1 SGHVS and CDR2 FNYEAQ. CDR3: CASSFLTGGQETQYF. CDR3 in DNA: TGTGCCAGCAGCTTCTTGACAGGGGGCCAAGAGACCCAGTACTTC. The full variable domain, rest sourced from reference TRBV7-6 and TRBJ2-5, is GAGVSQSPRYKVTKRGQDVALRCDPISGHVSLYWYRQALGQGPEFLTYFNYEAQQDKSGLPNDRFSAERPEGSISTLTIQRTEQRDSAMYRCASSFLTGGQETQYFGPGTRLLVL.

This chain joins TRBV7-9 and TRBJ1-2; D gene unclear. This CDR3 region has 14 residues. Germline V gives CDR1 SEHNR, CDR2 FQNEAQ (reference sequence). V gave up 1 base and J gave up 4 bases, with 10 bases separating them. The chain's CDR3 is CASSLGSSSYGYTF. The CDR3 nucleotides are TGTGCCAGCAGCTTAGGATCGAGTTCCTATGGCTACACCTTC.

The J gene is TRBJ1-1, the V gene TRBV30; D is undetermined. Germline CDR1 is GTSNPN and CDR2 is SVGIG (reference sequence). V dropped 4 bases and J dropped 5 bases, with 11 bases sitting between them. CDR3 length: 12 residues. CDR3 amino acids: CAWNPGRTEAFF. CDR3 coding DNA: TGTGCCTGGAATCCGGGAAGAACTGAAGCTTTCTTT. Looking up the rest from reference TRBV30 and TRBJ1-1 gives the full variable domain: SQTIHQWPATLVQPVGSPLSLECTVEGTSNPNLYWYRQAAGRGLQLLFYSVGIGQISSEVPQNLSASRPQDRQFILSSKKLLLSDSGFYLCAWNPGRTEAFFGQGTRLTVV.

This chain connects TRBV6-5 to TRBJ2-5; TRBD2 aligns across 8 bases. Per the germline V gene, CDR1 is MNHEY and CDR2 is SVGAGI. There are 15 residues in the CDR3. The J segment lost 1 base and the V segment lost 2 bases, leaving 3 bases of the junction unmatched. Here the CDR3 reads CASSYGAGAQETQYF. The CDR3 DNA sequence: TGTGCCAGCAGTTACGGAGCGGGAGCCCAAGAGACCCAGTACTTC.

The CDR3 loop reads CASNDPTDSAINYGYTF. The DNA for the CDR3 is TGCGCCAGCAACGACCCCACGGACAGCGCCATAAACTATGGCTACACCTTC. V usage is TRBV5-1 and J usage is TRBJ1-2, with D maybe TRBD1 (6 bases). Germline V CDR1 and CDR2: SGHRS, YFSETQ. CDR3 length equals 17 residues. Between the trimmed V and J ends, which lost 6 bases and 2 bases, there was a span of 23 bases.

The gene calls are TRBV27 and TRBJ2-7; maybe TRBD2 (6 bases). There are 17 residues in the CDR3. V shed 5 bases and J shed 3 bases, with 23 bases lying between them. Germline V gene data show CDR1 as MNHEY and CDR2 as SMNVEV (reference sequence). In nucleotides, the CDR3 is TGTGCCAGCAGTATAGCGGAACATAACGTCTTAGTCTACGAGCAGTACTTC. Translation gives CASSIAEHNVLVYEQYF.

This sequence joins TRBV3-1 (or the pseudogene TRBV3-2) and TRBJ2-5; 14 bases align to TRBD2. V shed 6 bases and J 5 bases; nucleotides not matched to a gene: 5. The germline gives CDR1 LGHDT, CDR2 YNNKEL (reference sequence). CDR3 length equals 15 residues. CDR3 region: CASSSGTSGSETQYF. As DNA, the CDR3 is TGTGCCAGCAGTTCCGGGACTAGCGGGAGCGAGACCCAGTACTTC.

The rearrangement joins TRBV19 to TRBJ2-5; TRBD2 matches at 12 bases. Germline values: CDR1 LNHDA, CDR2 SQIVND (reference sequence). V was pared by 6 bases and J by 4 bases, with 15 bases of the junction left unmatched. The CDR3 length is 18 residues. The CDR3 DNA follows: TGTGCCAGTAGCCAACACAACCAACCGGGACTAGCGGGAGAGACCCAGTACTTC. Translation: CASSQHNQPGLAGETQYF.

The chain links TRBV6-6 to TRBJ1-5; 9 bases match TRBD1. CDR3 length equals 16 residues. Trimming cost V 5 bases and J 5 bases; bases outside gene matches: 10. CDR1 and CDR2 (germline): MNHNY, SVGAGI (reference sequence). CDR3 nucleotides: TGTGCCAGCAGTCGACAGGGGGTTGGGCAGGATCAGCCCCAGCATTTT. The encoded protein is CASSRQGVGQDQPQHF.

V usage is TRBV9 and J usage is TRBJ2-3, with 7 bases matching TRBD2. CDR3 length equals 19 residues. Trimming cost V 4 bases and J 5 bases; bases outside gene matches: 22. The germline gives CDR1 SGDLS, CDR2 YYNGEE. CDR3 DNA sequence: TGTGCCAGCAGCCACGGGGAGAGCGGGATGATGGTGGGCCGAGATACGCAGTATTTT. Amino acid sequence: CASSHGESGMMVGRDTQYF.

V is TRBV15 and J is TRBJ2-1, with D unresolved. Trimming left V 1 base short and J 5 bases short, with 6 bases between. Per germline, CDR1 LNHNV and CDR2 YYDKDF (reference sequence). The CDR3 has 13 amino acids. The CDR3: CATSRAENNEQFF. The CDR3 coding sequence is TGTGCCACCAGCAGAGCTGAGAACAATGAGCAGTTCTTC.

Concerning this clone: The sample has other DNA sequences that encode this CDR3 too. This chain links TRBV7-9 with TRBJ1-2; D might be TRBD1 (5 bases). CDR3 length: 13 residues. V lost 1 base to trimming and J lost 7 bases, with 10 bases between them. Germline lookup yields CDR1 SEHNR and CDR2 FQNEAQ (reference sequence). The CDR3 DNA reads TGTGCCAGCAGCTTAGAGCAGGGCGGTGGCTACACCTTC. As protein: CASSLEQGGGYTF.

The V and J genes are TRBV18 and TRBJ2-5; weak D call: TRBD1 (6 bases). This CDR3 spans 16 amino acids. Between the trimmed V and J ends, which lost 2 bases and 5 bases, there was a span of 18 bases. The germline CDR1 and CDR2 sequences are KGHSH and LQKENI. This chain's CDR3 is CASSPRQEWTQETQYF. The CDR3 DNA sequence: TGTGCCAGCTCACCAAGACAGGAGTGGACACAGGAGACCCAGTACTTC.

The CDR3 here is CAISESFKGEETQYF. For the CDR3, the DNA is TGTGCCATCAGTGAGTCGTTCAAAGGGGAAGAGACCCAGTACTTC. V and J are TRBV10-3 and TRBJ2-5, with D possibly matching TRBD1 (5 bases). Trimming pared 0 bases from V and 3 bases from J, leaving 11 bases between. Per germline, CDR1 ENHRY and CDR2 SYGVKD. CDR3 size: 15 residues.

The chain employs TRBV6-5 and TRBJ1-2; possible D gene TRBD1, 6 bases. CDR1 MNHEY and CDR2 SVGAGI come from the germline V gene. Deletions cut 10 bases from V and 6 bases from J, with 18 bases between. CDR3 size: 13 residues. The DNA of the CDR3 is TGTGCCACCTCCCGGGGGGGCGATGATGGCTACACCTTC. Translating it yields CATSRGGDDGYTF.

This rearrangement joins TRBV10-3 to TRBJ2-7; TRBD2 matches at 9 bases. The V and J ends lost 0 bases and 2 bases, in that order; junction bases with no gene match: 2. From germline, CDR1 is ENHRY and CDR2 SYGVKD. The CDR3 loop spans 15 amino acids. CDR3 nucleotide sequence: TGTGCCATCAGTGAGTCGGCTAGCGGGGCCTACGAGCAGTACTTC. It translates to CAISESASGAYEQYF.

V gene TRBV6-5 combines with J gene TRBJ1-6; no reliable D call. The germline V gene encodes CDR1 MNHEY and CDR2 SVGAGI. V was shortened by 5 bases and J by 10 bases, with 15 bases between the two germline ends. This CDR3 contains 14 residues. The CDR3 loop is CASSKPDRGSPLHF. The CDR3, as DNA: TGTGCCAGCAGTAAACCCGACCGGGGATCACCCCTCCACTTT.

The chain couples TRBV9 to TRBJ2-7; TRBD1 aligns across 7 bases. Losses at the gene ends were 4 bases for V and 4 bases for J; bases not matched to a gene: 8. CDR3 length: 14 amino acids. Per germline, CDR1 SGDLS and CDR2 YYNGEE. CDR3 nucleotide sequence: TGTGCCAGCAGCCCAAGGGACAGACAGTACGAGCAGTACTTC. Its translation: CASSPRDRQYEQYF.

The gene calls are TRBV2 and TRBJ1-1; TRBD1 agrees at 7 bases. The junction had 5 bases not matched to a gene; V was cut back by 6 bases and J by 1 base. The germline V gene has CDR1 SNHLY and CDR2 FYNNEI. The length of the CDR3 is 14 residues. In DNA, the CDR3 is TGTGCCAGCAGCCTAGGGGGCGGGAACACTGAAGCTTTCTTT. The encoded protein is CASSLGGGNTEAFF.

The J gene is TRBJ2-1, the V gene TRBV4-2; weak D call: TRBD2 (5 bases). This CDR3 is built from 16 residues. The V gene lost 0 bases and the J gene lost 8 bases, with 17 bases spanning the gap. Per the germline V gene, CDR1 is LGHNA and CDR2 is YNFKEQ. As DNA, the CDR3 is TGTGCCAGCAGCCAAGATTCAGCAAAGGGAGCGGATGAGCAGTTCTTC. It specifies CASSQDSAKGADEQFF.

CDR3 in amino acids: CASSWGRGMNTEAFF. CDR3 nucleotides: TGTGCCAGCAGTTGGGGCAGGGGCATGAACACTGAAGCTTTCTTT. This chain links TRBV6-2 or TRBV6-3 with TRBJ1-1, with D possibly being TRBD1 (6 bases). There are 15 residues in the CDR3. The V end was cut by 4 bases, the J end by 0 bases, with 12 bases between. From germline, CDR1 is MNHEY and CDR2 SVGEGT.